The entry below gives a single TCR beta chain sequence along with its context. Its antigen is unknown. Sequenced by immunoSEQ multiplex PCR; TCRdb stores in-frame clones only, minus some. Among tens of thousands of clones listed, about 94% were seen once. Germline V gene lookup returns CDR1 MNHNS and CDR2 SASEGT. The CDR3 has 12 residues. J was trimmed by 8 bases and V by 6 bases; bases with no gene match: 6. The data originate from a study of graft-versus-host responses after intestinal transplantation. The overall study: Transplant types were multivisceral, liver-intestinal, or isolated intestinal. Once they had received anti-thymocyte globulin induction, all recipients took tacrolimus and steroids for approximately three years. Study observations and caveats: Some GvH clones were seen earlier in gut or blood, suggesting intestinal origin.

The specimen was unstimulated CD4+ T cells sorted from spleen or lymph node cells, collected before transplant. This receptor was identified in a human donor who was the organ donor for an intestinal transplant. This chain joins TRBV6-1 and TRBJ1-1, with 7 nucleotides matching TRBD1. The CDR3 DNA follows: TGTGCCAGCAGATCCGGGACAGAAGAAGCTTTCTTT. It encodes CASRSGTEEAFF.